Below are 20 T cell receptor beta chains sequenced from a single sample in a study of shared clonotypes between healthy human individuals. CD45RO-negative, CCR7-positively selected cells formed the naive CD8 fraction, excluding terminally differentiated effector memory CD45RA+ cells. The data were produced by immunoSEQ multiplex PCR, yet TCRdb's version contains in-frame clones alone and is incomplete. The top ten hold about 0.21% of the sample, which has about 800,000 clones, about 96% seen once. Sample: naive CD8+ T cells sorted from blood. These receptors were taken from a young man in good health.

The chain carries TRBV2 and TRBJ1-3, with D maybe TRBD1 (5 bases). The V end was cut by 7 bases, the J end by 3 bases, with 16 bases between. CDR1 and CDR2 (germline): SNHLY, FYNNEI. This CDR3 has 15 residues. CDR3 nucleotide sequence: TGTGCCAGCATCGACAGTAGTTCTTTTGGAAACACCATATATTTT. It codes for CASIDSSSFGNTIYF.

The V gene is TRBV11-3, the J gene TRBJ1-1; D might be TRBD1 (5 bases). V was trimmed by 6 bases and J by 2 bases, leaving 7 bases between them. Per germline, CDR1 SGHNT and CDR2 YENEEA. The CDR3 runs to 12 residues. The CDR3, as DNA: TGTGCCAGCAGTCAGGGTAACACTGAAGCTTTCTTT. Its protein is CASSQGNTEAFF.

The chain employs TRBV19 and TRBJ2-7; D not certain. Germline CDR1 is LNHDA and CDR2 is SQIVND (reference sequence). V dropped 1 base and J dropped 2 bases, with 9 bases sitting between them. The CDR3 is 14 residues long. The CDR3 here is CASSIGGLAYEQYF. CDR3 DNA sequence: TGTGCCAGTAGTATAGGTGGGCTAGCCTACGAGCAGTACTTC.

The CDR3 loop is CATSRDPPAQYEQYF. Here the CDR3 DNA reads TGTGCCACCAGCAGAGATCCCCCTGCACAGTACGAGCAGTACTTC. This sequence joins TRBV15 and TRBJ2-7; D ambiguous. CDR3 size: 15 residues. Germline V gene data show CDR1 as LNHNV and CDR2 as YYDKDF (reference sequence). V lost 0 bases, J lost 4 bases, and 13 bases lay in between.

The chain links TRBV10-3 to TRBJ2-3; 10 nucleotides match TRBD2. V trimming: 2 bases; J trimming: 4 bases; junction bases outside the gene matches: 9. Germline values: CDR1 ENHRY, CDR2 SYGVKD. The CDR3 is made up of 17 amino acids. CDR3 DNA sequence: TGTGCCATCAGTGAGGGAATCATTAGCGGGAGGCCAGATACGCAGTATTTT. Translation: CAISEGIISGRPDTQYF.

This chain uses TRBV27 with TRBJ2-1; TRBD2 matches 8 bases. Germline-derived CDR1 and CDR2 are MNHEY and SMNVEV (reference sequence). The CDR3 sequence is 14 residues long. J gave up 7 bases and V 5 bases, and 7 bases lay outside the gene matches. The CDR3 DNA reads TGTGCCAGCAGTCCAAGACTAGCGACGAATGAGCAGTTCTTC. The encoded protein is CASSPRLATNEQFF.

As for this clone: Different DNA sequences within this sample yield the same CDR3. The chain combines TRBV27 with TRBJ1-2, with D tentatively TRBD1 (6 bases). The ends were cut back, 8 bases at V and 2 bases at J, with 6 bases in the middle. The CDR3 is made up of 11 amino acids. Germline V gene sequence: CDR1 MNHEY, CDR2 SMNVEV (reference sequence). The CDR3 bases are TGTGCCAGCGGACAGAACTATGGCTACACCTTC. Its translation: CASGQNYGYTF.

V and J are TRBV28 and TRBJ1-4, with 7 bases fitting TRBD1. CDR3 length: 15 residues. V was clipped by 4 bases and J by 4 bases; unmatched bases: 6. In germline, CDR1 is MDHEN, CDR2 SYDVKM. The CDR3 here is CASSYNRGNNEKLFF. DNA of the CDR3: TGTGCCAGCAGTTACAACAGGGGAAATAATGAAAAACTGTTTTTT.

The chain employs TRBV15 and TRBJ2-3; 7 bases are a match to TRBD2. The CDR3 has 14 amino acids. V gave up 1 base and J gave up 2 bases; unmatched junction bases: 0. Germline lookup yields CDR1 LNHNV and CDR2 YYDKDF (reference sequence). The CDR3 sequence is CATSRGLATDTQYF. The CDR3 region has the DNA TGTGCCACCAGCAGAGGACTAGCCACAGATACGCAGTATTTT.

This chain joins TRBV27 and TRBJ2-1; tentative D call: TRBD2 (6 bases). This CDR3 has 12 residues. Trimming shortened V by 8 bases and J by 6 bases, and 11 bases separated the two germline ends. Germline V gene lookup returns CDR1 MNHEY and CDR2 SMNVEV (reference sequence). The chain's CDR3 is CASAGIGNEQFF. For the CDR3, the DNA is TGTGCCAGCGCGGGAATAGGCAATGAGCAGTTCTTC.

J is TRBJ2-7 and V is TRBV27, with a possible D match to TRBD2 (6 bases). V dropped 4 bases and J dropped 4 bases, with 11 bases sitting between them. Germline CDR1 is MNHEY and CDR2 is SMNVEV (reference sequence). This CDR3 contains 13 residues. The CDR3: CASSSGTGYEQYF. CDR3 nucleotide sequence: TGTGCCAGCAGTTCCGGGACTGGATACGAGCAGTACTTC.

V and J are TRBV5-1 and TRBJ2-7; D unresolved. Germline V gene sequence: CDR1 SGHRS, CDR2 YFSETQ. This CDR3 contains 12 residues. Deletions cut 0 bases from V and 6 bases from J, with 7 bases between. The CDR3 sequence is CASSLARSEQYF. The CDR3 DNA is TGCGCCAGCAGCTTGGCCAGGAGCGAGCAGTACTTC. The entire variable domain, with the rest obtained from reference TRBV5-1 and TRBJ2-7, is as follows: KAGVTQTPRYLIKTRGQQVTLSCSPISGHRSVSWYQQTPGQGLQFLFEYFSETQRNKGNFPGRFSGRQFSNSRSEMNVSTLELGDSALYLCASSLARSEQYFGPGTRLTVT.

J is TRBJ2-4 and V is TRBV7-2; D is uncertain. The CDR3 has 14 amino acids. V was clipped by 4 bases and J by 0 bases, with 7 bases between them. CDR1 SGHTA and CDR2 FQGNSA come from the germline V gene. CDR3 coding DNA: TGTGCCAGCAGCTACATTTTAGCCAAAAACATTCAGTACTTC. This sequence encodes CASSYILAKNIQYF. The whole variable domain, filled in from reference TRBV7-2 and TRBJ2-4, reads GAGVSQSPSNKVTEKGKDVELRCDPISGHTALYWYRQSLGQGLEFLIYFQGNSAPDKSGLPSDRFSAERTGGSVSTLTIQRTQQEDSAVYLCASSYILAKNIQYFGAGTRLSVL.

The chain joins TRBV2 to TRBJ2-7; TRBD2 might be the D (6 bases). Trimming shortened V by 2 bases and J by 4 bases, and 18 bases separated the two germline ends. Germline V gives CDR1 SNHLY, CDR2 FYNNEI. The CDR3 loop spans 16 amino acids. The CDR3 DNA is TGTGCCAGCAGTGAAATTAAGGCGGGATATTCGTACGAGCAGTACTTC. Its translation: CASSEIKAGYSYEQYF.

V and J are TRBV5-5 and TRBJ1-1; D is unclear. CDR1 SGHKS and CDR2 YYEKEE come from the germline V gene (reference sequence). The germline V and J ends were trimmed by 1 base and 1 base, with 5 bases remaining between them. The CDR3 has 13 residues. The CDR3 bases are TGTGCCAGCAGCTTGTTGCCGAACACTGAAGCTTTCTTT. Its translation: CASSLLPNTEAFF. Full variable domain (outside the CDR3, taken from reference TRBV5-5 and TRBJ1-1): DAGVTQSPTHLIKTRGQQVTLRCSPISGHKSVSWYQQVLGQGPQFIFQYYEKEERGRGNFPDRFSARQFPNYSSELNVNALLLGDSALYLCASSLLPNTEAFFGQGTRLTVV.

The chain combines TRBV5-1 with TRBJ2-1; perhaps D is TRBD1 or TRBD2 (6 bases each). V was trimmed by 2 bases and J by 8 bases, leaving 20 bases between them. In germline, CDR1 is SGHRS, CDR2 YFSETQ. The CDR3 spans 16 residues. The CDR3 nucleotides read TGCGCCAGCAGCTTTCGGGACTCCCAAGGGGGGCATGAGCAGTTCTTC. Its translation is CASSFRDSQGGHEQFF.

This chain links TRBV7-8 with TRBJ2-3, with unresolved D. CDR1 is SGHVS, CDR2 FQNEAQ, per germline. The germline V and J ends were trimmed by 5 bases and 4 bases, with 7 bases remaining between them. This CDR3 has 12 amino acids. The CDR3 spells CASSTRADTQYF. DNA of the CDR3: TGTGCCAGCAGCACCCGAGCAGATACGCAGTATTTT. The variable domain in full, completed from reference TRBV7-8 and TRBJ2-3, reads GAGVSQSPRYKVAKRGQDVALRCDPISGHVSLFWYQQALGQGPEFLTYFQNEAQLDKSGLPSDRFFAERPEGSVSTLKIQRTQQEDSAVYLCASSTRADTQYFGPGTRLTVL.

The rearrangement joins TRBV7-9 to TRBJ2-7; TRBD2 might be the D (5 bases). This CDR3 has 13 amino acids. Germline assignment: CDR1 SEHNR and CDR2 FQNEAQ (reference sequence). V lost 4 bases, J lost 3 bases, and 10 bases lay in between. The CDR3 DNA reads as TGTGCCAGCAGCTCGACGGGAAACTACGAGCAGTACTTC. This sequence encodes CASSSTGNYEQYF.

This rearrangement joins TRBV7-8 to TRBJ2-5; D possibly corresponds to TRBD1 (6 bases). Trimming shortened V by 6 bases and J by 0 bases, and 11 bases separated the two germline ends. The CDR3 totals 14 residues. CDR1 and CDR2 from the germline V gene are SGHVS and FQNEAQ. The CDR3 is CASRTDRNQETQYF. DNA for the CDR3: TGTGCCAGCAGAACCGACAGGAACCAAGAGACCCAGTACTTC. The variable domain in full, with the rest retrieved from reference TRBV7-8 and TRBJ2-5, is GAGVSQSPRYKVAKRGQDVALRCDPISGHVSLFWYQQALGQGPEFLTYFQNEAQLDKSGLPSDRFFAERPEGSVSTLKIQRTQQEDSAVYLCASRTDRNQETQYFGPGTRLLVL.

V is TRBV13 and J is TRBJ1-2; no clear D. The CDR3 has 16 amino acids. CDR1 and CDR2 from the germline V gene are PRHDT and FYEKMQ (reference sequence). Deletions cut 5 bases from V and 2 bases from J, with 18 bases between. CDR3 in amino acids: CASSPNADRLNYGYTF. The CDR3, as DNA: TGTGCCAGCAGCCCCAACGCCGATAGGTTAAACTATGGCTACACCTTC. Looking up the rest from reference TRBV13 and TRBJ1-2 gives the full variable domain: AAGVIQSPRHLIKEKRETATLKCYPIPRHDTVYWYQQGPGQDPQFLISFYEKMQSDKGSIPDRFSAQQFSDYHSELNMSSLELGDSALYFCASSPNADRLNYGYTFGSGTRLTVV.